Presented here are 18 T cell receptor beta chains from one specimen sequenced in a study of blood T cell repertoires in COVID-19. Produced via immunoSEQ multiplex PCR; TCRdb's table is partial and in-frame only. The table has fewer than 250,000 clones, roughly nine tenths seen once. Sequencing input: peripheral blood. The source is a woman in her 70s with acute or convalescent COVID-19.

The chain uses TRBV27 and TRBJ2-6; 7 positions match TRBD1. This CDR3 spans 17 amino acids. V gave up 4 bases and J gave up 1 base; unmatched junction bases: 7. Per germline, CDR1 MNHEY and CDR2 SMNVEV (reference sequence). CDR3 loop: CASSSRGYLSGANVLTF. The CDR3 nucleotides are TGTGCCAGCAGTTCCAGGGGGTATTTATCTGGGGCCAACGTCCTGACTTTC.

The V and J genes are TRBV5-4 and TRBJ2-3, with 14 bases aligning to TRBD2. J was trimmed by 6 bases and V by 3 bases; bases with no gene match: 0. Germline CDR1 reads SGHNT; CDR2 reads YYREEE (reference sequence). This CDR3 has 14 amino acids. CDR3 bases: TGTGCCAGCAGCTGGACTAGCGGGGGGGATACGCAGTATTTT. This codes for CASSWTSGGDTQYF.

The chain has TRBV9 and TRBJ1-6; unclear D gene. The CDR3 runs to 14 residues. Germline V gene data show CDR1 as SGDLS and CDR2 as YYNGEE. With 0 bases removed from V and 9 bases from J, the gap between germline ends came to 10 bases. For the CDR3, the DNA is TGTGCCAGCAGCGTAGGGGCCGTGATTTCACCCCTCCACTTT. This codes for CASSVGAVISPLHF. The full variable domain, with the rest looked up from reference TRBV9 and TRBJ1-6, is DSGVTQTPKHLITATGQRVTLRCSPRSGDLSVYWYQQSLDQGLQFLIQYYNGEERAKGNILERFSAQQFPDLHSELNLSSLELGDSALYFCASSVGAVISPLHFGNGTRLTVT.

In DNA form, the CDR3 reads TGTGCCAGCAGCATGGACAGGAACACTGAAGCTTTCTTT. Translated: CASSMDRNTEAFF. The chain combines TRBV7-3 with TRBJ1-1, with a tentative D call TRBD1 (6 bases). Trimming removed 5 bases at V and 1 base at J, with 8 bases between. CDR3 length equals 13 residues. Germline assignment: CDR1 SGHTA and CDR2 FQGTGA.

CDR3 nucleotides: TGCGCCAGCAGCTTGGACGGGATTTTGAACACTGAAGCTTTCTTT. It specifies CASSLDGILNTEAFF. V is TRBV5-1 and J is TRBJ1-1; D unclear. CDR3 length equals 15 residues. V was clipped by 0 bases and J by 0 bases, with 9 bases between them. The germline V gene encodes CDR1 SGHRS and CDR2 YFSETQ. The complete variable domain, with remaining parts taken from reference TRBV5-1 and TRBJ1-1, reads KAGVTQTPRYLIKTRGQQVTLSCSPISGHRSVSWYQQTPGQGLQFLFEYFSETQRNKGNFPGRFSGRQFSNSRSEMNVSTLELGDSALYLCASSLDGILNTEAFFGQGTRLTVV.

In DNA, the CDR3 is TGTGCCAGCTCACCGTGGGTCCGGGACACTGAAGCTTTCTTT. Its translation: CASSPWVRDTEAFF. The rearrangement links TRBV18 to TRBJ1-1; no reliable D call. Germline V gives CDR1 KGHSH, CDR2 LQKENI. Trimming stripped 3 bases from V and 3 bases from J, with 11 bases between. The CDR3 runs 14 residues.

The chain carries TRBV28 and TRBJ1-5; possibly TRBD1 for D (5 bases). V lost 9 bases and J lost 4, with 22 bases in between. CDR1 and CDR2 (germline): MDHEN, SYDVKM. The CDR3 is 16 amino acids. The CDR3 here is CASLGRGGGRNQPQHF. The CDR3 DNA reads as TGTGCCAGTTTGGGGAGGGGAGGCGGTCGAAATCAGCCCCAGCATTTT.

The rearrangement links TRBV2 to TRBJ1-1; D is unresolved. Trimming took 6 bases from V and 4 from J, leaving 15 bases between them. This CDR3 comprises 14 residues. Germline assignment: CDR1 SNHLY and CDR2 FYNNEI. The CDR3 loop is CASSEYVLGTEAFF. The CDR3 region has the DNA TGTGCCAGCAGCGAATATGTCCTCGGCACTGAAGCTTTCTTT.

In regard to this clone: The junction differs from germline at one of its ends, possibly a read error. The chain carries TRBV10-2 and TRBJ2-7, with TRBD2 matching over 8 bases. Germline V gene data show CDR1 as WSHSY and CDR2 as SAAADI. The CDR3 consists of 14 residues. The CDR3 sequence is CASSESRREVLRYF. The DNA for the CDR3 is TGCGCCAGCAGTGAGTCGAGGCGGGAGGTGCTCCGATATTTC.

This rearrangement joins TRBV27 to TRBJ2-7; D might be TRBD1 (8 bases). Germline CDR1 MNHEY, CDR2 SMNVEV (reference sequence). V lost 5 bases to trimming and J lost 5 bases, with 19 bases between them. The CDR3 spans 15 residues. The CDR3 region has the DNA TGTGCCAGCAGTGTACGGACAGGGAGGGTCGACGAGCAGTACTTC. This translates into CASSVRTGRVDEQYF.

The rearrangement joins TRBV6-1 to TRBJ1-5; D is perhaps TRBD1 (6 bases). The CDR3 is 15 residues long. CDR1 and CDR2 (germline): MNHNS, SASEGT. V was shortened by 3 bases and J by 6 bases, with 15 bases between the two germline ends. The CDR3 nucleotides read TGTGCCAGCAGTGAGGACAGTCTACCGTTTCAGCCCCAGCATTTT. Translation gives CASSEDSLPFQPQHF.

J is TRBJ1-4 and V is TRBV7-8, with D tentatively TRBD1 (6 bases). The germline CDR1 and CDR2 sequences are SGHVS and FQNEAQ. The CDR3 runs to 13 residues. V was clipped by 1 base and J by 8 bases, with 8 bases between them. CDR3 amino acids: CASSLGGREKLFF. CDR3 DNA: TGTGCCAGCAGCTTAGGGGGGCGAGAAAAACTGTTTTTT.

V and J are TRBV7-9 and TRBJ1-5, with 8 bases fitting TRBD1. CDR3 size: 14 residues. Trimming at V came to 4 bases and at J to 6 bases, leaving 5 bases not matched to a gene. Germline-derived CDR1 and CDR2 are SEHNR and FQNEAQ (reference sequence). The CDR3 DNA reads TGTGCCAGCAGCTCCCAGGGGGCAGCTCAGCCCCAGCATTTT. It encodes CASSSQGAAQPQHF.

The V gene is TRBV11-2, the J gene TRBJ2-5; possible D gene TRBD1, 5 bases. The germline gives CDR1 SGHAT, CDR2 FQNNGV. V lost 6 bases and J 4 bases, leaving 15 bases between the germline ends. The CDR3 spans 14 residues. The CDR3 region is CASRGPPQGETQYF. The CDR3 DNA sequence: TGTGCCAGCAGGGGCCCTCCCCAGGGAGAGACCCAGTACTTC.

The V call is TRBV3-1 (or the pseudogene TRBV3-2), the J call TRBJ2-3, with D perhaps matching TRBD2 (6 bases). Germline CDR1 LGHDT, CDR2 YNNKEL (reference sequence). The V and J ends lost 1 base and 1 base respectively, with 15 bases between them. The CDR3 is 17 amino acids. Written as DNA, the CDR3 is TGTGCCAGCAGCCAAGGATTGGGGCTAGCGCGCACAGATACGCAGTATTTT. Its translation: CASSQGLGLARTDTQYF.

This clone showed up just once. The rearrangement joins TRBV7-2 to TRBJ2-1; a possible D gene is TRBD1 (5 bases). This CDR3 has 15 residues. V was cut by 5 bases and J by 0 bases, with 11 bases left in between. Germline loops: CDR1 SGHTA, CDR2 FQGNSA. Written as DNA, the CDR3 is TGTGCCAGCAGCGCGACAGCCAACTCCTACAATGAGCAGTTCTTC. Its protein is CASSATANSYNEQFF.

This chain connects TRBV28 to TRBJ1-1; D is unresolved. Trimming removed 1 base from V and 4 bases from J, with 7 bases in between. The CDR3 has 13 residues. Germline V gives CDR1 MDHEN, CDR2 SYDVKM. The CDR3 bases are TGTGCCAGCAGTTTATACGGCGGCACTGAAGCTTTCTTT. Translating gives CASSLYGGTEAFF.

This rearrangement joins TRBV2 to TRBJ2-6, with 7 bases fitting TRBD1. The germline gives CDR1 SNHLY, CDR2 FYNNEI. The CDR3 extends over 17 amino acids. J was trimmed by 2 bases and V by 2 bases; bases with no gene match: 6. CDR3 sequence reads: CASSENGQVTGANVLTF. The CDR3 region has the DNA TGTGCCAGCAGTGAAAACGGACAGGTTACTGGGGCCAACGTCCTGACTTTC.